Sequencing of this T cell receptor (beta chain) was carried out in a study of blood T cell repertoires in COVID-19. Study information: Both acute and convalescent COVID-19 samples were obtained from the United States, Italy and Spain. The analysed material was cDNA or gDNA that came from T cells, B-cell-depleted T cells, or PBMCs.

The CDR3 spans 17 residues. The V gene lost 0 bases and the J gene lost 3 bases, with 16 bases spanning the gap. Germline values: CDR1 SGHNT, CDR2 YYREEE (reference sequence). Libraries were prepared by immunoSEQ multiplex PCR; TCRdb keeps only in-frame clonotypes and omits some of them. The table has under 250,000 clones, about 85% seen once. The clonotype comes from a man between 40 and 49 years old with acute or convalescent COVID-19. The genes are TRBV5-4 and TRBJ2-1; D is uncertain. Sample: peripheral blood. In DNA form, the CDR3 reads TGTGCCAGCAGCTTGGATTTAACCTCCGTACTCTACAATGAGCAGTTCTTC. Translated: CASSLDLTSVLYNEQFF.